This T cell receptor beta chain was sequenced for a study of radiation and T cells in renal cell carcinoma. Study details: Nephrectomy followed 15 Gy stereotactic body radiation by 4 weeks.

A few counts support this clone. As to time point: blood 2 weeks post-SBRT. The treatment here: 15 Gy SBRT to primary tumor, nephrectomy 4 weeks later. After SBRT, blood was collected at 2 and 4 weeks, plus baseline. TCRdb's copy holds only in-frame clones and misses some; the assay was immunoSEQ multiplex PCR. This sample has about 120,000 clones, with about four fifths found just once. CDR1 and CDR2 (germline): GTSNPN, SVGIG (reference sequence). Deletions cut 2 bases from V and 1 base from J, with 8 bases between. The CDR3 contains 13 residues. The input for sequencing was blood, taken from a patient whose treatment included radiotherapy and nephrectomy. This TCR was recovered from a man aged 50 to 60 with renal cell carcinoma. V is TRBV30 and J is TRBJ1-1; D might be TRBD1 (5 bases). The CDR3 loop is CAWSIQGNTEAFF. Written as DNA, the CDR3 is TGTGCCTGGAGTATTCAGGGGAACACTGAAGCTTTCTTT.